This TCR beta chain was identified during a study of cytomegalovirus exposure and HLA in healthy donors. CDR3 length equals 16 residues. CDR1 and CDR2 from the germline V gene are MNHNY and SVGAGI (reference sequence). Trimming cost V 6 bases and J 5 bases; bases outside gene matches: 9. Some clones are missing from TCRdb's copy, which holds only in-frame ones; the method was immunoSEQ multiplex PCR. The sample lists 95,000 to 150,000 clones; 85% to 90% were seen once. Sequenced material: PBMCs. This chain links TRBV6-6 with TRBJ2-1, with TRBD2 identical over 11 bases. The sequence came from a woman aged 18-29 years in good health and CMV-seronegative. In DNA form, the CDR3 reads TGTGCCAGCAGCCAACGACTAGCGGGATACGACAATGAGCAGTTCTTC. It specifies CASSQRLAGYDNEQFF.